This TCR beta chain is from a study of cytomegalovirus exposure and HLA in healthy donors. Study-wide points: Highly shared variants forming one cluster were likely a sequencing artifact. Differences between HLA loci emerged in a later analysis of TCR association rates, with DRB1 most and HLA-C fewest. Earlier results showed most TCR beta V segments being productive about 87% or about 30% of the time.

Despite likely unrecorded immune exposures, the donors were nominally healthy at the time of sampling. The study ran its PCR with 60 Vbeta and 13 Jbeta primers. The data were produced by immunoSEQ multiplex PCR, yet TCRdb's version contains in-frame clones alone and is incomplete. The data hold about 120,000 clones, with roughly 78% observed a single time. This clone has just one count. Its antigen is currently unknown. Material for sequencing was PBMCs. This receptor was identified in a woman in her 30s in good health and CMV-seropositive.

The CDR3 sequence is CASSSPSTSGGSTDTQYF. As DNA, the CDR3 is TGTGCCAGCAGTTCCCCCTCGACTAGCGGGGGGAGCACAGATACGCAGTATTTT. V usage is TRBV28 and J usage is TRBJ2-3; 13 bases map to TRBD2. V dropped 4 bases and J dropped 0; count of bases not matched to a gene: 7. This CDR3 has 18 residues. Germline lookup yields CDR1 MDHEN and CDR2 SYDVKM.